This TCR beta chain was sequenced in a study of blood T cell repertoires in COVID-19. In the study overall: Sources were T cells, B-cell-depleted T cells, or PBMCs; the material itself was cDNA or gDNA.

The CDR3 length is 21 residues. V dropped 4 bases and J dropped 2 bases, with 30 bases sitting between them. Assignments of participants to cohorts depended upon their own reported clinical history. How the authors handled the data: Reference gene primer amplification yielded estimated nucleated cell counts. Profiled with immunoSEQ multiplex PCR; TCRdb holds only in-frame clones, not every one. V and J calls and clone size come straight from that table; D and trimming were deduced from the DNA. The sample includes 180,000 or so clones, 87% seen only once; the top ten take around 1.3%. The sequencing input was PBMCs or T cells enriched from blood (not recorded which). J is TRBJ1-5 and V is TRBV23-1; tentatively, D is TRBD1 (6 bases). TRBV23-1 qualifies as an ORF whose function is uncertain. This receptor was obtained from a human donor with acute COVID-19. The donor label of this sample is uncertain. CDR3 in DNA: TGCGCCAGCAGTCGGGGGCGTTTCGCCACACGAGGGGTTCAGGGCAATCAGCCCCAGCATTTT. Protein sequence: CASSRGRFATRGVQGNQPQHF.